These T cell receptor beta chains were read from a single sample in a study of T cell repertoires in ileal Crohn's disease. Here immunoSEQ multiplex PCR was the method, and the copy in TCRdb shows in-frame clones only, minus some. The sample includes around 16,000 clones, 60% of them seen just once. Sequences were obtained from ileal tissue. The receptors shown here come from an adult with Crohn's disease. CDR3s include the opening cysteine and the closing phenylalanine or tryptophan. The order of the fields is clone size, D gene, V gene, J gene, CDR3 protein. D genes are given only for firm matches. A clone size is listed for some rows: how often the clone was seen (once, few, many), or a class if it is expanded.

abundance: few; d_gene: NA; v_gene: TRBV6-5; j_gene: TRBJ2-7; CDR3aa: CASSVHRAEQYF
abundance: NA; d_gene: TRBD1; v_gene: TRBV6-6; j_gene: TRBJ2-5; CDR3aa: CASSQGQTQETQYF
abundance: NA; d_gene: NA; v_gene: TRBV23-1; j_gene: TRBJ1-1; CDR3aa: CASSPVGGFGEAFF
abundance: NA; d_gene: NA; v_gene: TRBV4-1; j_gene: TRBJ1-2; CDR3aa: CASSQVLAPSGYTF
abundance: NA; d_gene: TRBD2; v_gene: TRBV30; j_gene: TRBJ2-2; CDR3aa: CAWSRGGSAGELFF
abundance: NA; d_gene: NA; v_gene: TRBV28; j_gene: TRBJ2-7; CDR3aa: CASISAGSSYEQYF
abundance: once; d_gene: TRBD2; v_gene: TRBV29-1; j_gene: TRBJ2-1; CDR3aa: CSVPGLAGGYYNEQFF
abundance: once; d_gene: TRBD1; v_gene: TRBV2; j_gene: TRBJ1-4; CDR3aa: CASRGQGARNEKLFF
abundance: few; d_gene: NA; v_gene: TRBV4-2; j_gene: TRBJ1-2; CDR3aa: CASSRQGQSYGYTF
abundance: few; d_gene: TRBD1; v_gene: TRBV28; j_gene: TRBJ2-3; CDR3aa: CASSSGGSRTDTQYF
abundance: once; d_gene: TRBD1; v_gene: TRBV30; j_gene: TRBJ2-7; CDR3aa: CAWRTGGYEQYF
abundance: NA; d_gene: NA; v_gene: TRBV19; j_gene: TRBJ1-2; CDR3aa: CASSSMGTGFYGYTF
abundance: few; d_gene: NA; v_gene: TRBV19; j_gene: TRBJ2-6; CDR3aa: CASRKAQGMGSGANVLTF
abundance: once; d_gene: TRBD1; v_gene: TRBV19; j_gene: TRBJ2-7; CDR3aa: CASSPPGQPYEQYF
abundance: medium-sized; d_gene: TRBD2; v_gene: TRBV19; j_gene: TRBJ2-1; CDR3aa: CAAGTSGNEQFF
abundance: few; d_gene: NA; v_gene: TRBV7-9; j_gene: TRBJ1-4; CDR3aa: CASSEAQGGKEKLFF
abundance: medium-sized; d_gene: TRBD2; v_gene: TRBV11-2; j_gene: TRBJ2-2; CDR3aa: CASSSGSGTNTGELFF
abundance: NA; d_gene: NA; v_gene: TRBV7-2; j_gene: TRBJ1-2; CDR3aa: CASSLAPGYGYTF
abundance: NA; d_gene: NA; v_gene: TRBV28; j_gene: TRBJ2-7; CDR3aa: CASSTVEYEQYF
abundance: NA; d_gene: TRBD1; v_gene: TRBV29-1; j_gene: TRBJ2-1; CDR3aa: CSARPAADRAYNEQFF
abundance: NA; d_gene: NA; v_gene: TRBV7-4; j_gene: TRBJ1-2; CDR3aa: CASSLPLEEYGYTF
abundance: few; d_gene: NA; v_gene: TRBV7-9; j_gene: TRBJ1-2; CDR3aa: CASSPGRRHRVF
abundance: NA; d_gene: TRBD1; v_gene: TRBV5-1; j_gene: TRBJ1-2; CDR3aa: CASSYTGGNGYTF
abundance: NA; d_gene: NA; v_gene: TRBV6-5; j_gene: TRBJ1-5; CDR3aa: CASSSPGQPQHF
abundance: NA; d_gene: NA; v_gene: TRBV18; j_gene: TRBJ1-3; CDR3aa: CASSLTDSGNTIYF
abundance: NA; d_gene: NA; v_gene: TRBV9; j_gene: TRBJ2-2; CDR3aa: CASSVLSGELFF
abundance: NA; d_gene: NA; v_gene: TRBV29-1; j_gene: TRBJ2-2; CDR3aa: CSVEVPLTGELFF
abundance: NA; d_gene: TRBD2; v_gene: TRBV15; j_gene: TRBJ2-4; CDR3aa: CATSTRLAGGLAKNIQYF
abundance: NA; d_gene: TRBD1; v_gene: TRBV28; j_gene: TRBJ2-3; CDR3aa: CASSGRTGGDTQYF
abundance: few; d_gene: NA; v_gene: TRBV7-2; j_gene: TRBJ2-2; CDR3aa: CASSFQVTGELFF
abundance: NA; d_gene: NA; v_gene: TRBV12-2; j_gene: TRBJ1-5; CDR3aa: CASRLGGQRRWNQPQHF